Listed below are T cell receptor beta chains from one sample, sequenced in a study of PD-L1 blockade in urothelial cancer. The protocol was immunoSEQ multiplex PCR, while the TCRdb copy is restricted to in-frame clones and leaves out a portion. The table records fewer than 75,000 clones, roughly 90% of them present only once. This material consisted of PBMCs, taken around atezolizumab (anti-PD-L1) treatment. The receptors derive from a man aged 65-85 years with urothelial cancer. Both conserved end residues are part of each CDR3. Part of the rows lack a size; the others show once, few, many or a class for expanded clones.

TRBV30,TRBJ2-2,.,CAGPLGASRAGELFF
TRBV4-2,TRBJ1-2,.,CASSFPGRAGGYTF
TRBV30,TRBJ1-5,once,CAWSQGYRNQPQHF
TRBV19,TRBJ2-7,.,CASSIHTGGTNYEQYF
TRBV28,TRBJ2-7,.,CASRRGGIAYEQYF
TRBV7-3,TRBJ2-2,.,CASSYSGRGNTGELFF
TRBV7-2,TRBJ2-5,.,CASSSSGLAGETQYF
TRBV7-9,TRBJ2-7,.,CASSLGLNNEQYF
TRBV21-1,TRBJ2-1,.,CASSKSGEAGGRNEQFF
TRBV28,TRBJ1-2,.,CASSLPGGYGYGYTF
TRBV12-5,TRBJ2-7,.,CASGTLAGGSSYEQYF
TRBV2,TRBJ1-2,few,CASSERGAYGYTF
TRBV2,TRBJ2-1,.,CASSEAGGFYNEQFF
TRBV5-1,TRBJ1-1,few,CASSLEGTVTEAFF
TRBV6-1,TRBJ2-7,.,CASSTGQGSYEQYF
TRBV28,TRBJ1-4,.,CASSLGGSNEKLFF
TRBV19,TRBJ1-5,.,CASSIEYSNQPQHF
TRBV5-1,TRBJ2-5,few,CASRRLAGVETQYF
TRBV19,TRBJ2-3,.,CASSIGWGLRTDTQYF
TRBV7-2,TRBJ2-7,.,CASSLGTGGDYEQYF
TRBV10-2,TRBJ2-1,.,CASSESGGRNEQFF
TRBV29-1,TRBJ2-3,.,CSAVLPRDTQYF
TRBV14,TRBJ1-1,few,CASSPFTGNTEAFF
TRBV6-6,TRBJ1-1,.,CASRYAQGRNTEAFF
TRBV5-1,TRBJ2-3,.,CASSLALAGEGNTQYF
TRBV6-1,TRBJ1-4,.,CASSDRGLTEKLFF
TRBV6-5,TRBJ1-2,once,CASSSPTQGTRGYTF
TRBV10-3,TRBJ2-7,.,CAIKVGQGSYEQYF
TRBV15,TRBJ2-5,.,CATSRDRQGAETQYF
TRBV28,TRBJ1-1,.,CASTGPGVWDTEAFF
TRBV5-1,TRBJ2-1,.,CASSSLTSAVYNEQFF
TRBV25-1,TRBJ2-1,.,CASSPGLAGGRDEQFF
TRBV7-2,TRBJ1-5,once,CASSSGQINQPQHF
TRBV6-5,TRBJ1-5,.,CASNRQGSNQPQHF
TRBV9,TRBJ1-1,.,CASSVGGGTGATEAFF
TRBV9,TRBJ1-2,once,CASSVVPAGADYGYTF
TRBV4-1,TRBJ1-5,.,CASSQDRFNQPQHF
TRBV5-6,TRBJ2-7,.,CASSSLLTSGRITDEQYF
TRBV14,TRBJ2-7,few,CASSQSKTSGSREQYF
TRBV25-1,TRBJ2-6,.,CASSGAGTSGANVLTF
TRBV6-6,TRBJ1-4,.,CASSYSKGANEKLFF
TRBV28,TRBJ2-7,.,CASSFAGPRSYEQYF
TRBV5-4,TRBJ2-5,.,CASSLVRGPETQYF
TRBV10-3,TRBJ2-5,few,CAISEGGAGPEETQYF
TRBV5-1,TRBJ1-5,.,CASSLATGGRQPQHF
TRBV30,TRBJ2-7,.,CAWSPGNEQYF
TRBV29-1,TRBJ1-1,.,CSVTQGAVGTEAFF